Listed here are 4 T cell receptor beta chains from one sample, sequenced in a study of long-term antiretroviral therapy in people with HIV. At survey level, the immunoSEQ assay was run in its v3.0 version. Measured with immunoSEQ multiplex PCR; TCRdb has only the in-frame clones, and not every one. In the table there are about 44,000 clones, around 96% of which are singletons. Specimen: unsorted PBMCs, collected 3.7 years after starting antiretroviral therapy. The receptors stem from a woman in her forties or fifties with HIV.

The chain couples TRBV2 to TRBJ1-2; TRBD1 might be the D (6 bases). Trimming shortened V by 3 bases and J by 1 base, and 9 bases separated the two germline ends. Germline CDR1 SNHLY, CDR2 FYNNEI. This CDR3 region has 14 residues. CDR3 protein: CASSEGAVNYGYTF. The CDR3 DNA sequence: TGTGCCAGCAGTGAGGGGGCTGTTAACTATGGCTACACCTTC.

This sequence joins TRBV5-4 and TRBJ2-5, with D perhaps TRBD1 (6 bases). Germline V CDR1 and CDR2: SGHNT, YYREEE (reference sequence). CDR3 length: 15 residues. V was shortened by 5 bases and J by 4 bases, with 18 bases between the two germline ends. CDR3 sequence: CASRSGAGAGETQYF. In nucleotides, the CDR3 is TGTGCCAGCAGGTCCGGCGCAGGGGCCGGAGAGACCCAGTACTTC.

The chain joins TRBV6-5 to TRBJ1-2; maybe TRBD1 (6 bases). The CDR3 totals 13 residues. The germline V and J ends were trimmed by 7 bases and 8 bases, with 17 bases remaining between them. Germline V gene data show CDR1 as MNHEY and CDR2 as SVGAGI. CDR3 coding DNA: TGTGCCAGCACCACGGGGACATCCGACGGCTACACCTTC. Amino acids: CASTTGTSDGYTF.

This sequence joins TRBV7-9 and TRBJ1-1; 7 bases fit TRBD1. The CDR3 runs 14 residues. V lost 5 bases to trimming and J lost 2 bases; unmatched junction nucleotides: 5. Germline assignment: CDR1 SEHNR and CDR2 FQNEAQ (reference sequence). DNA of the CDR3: TGTGCCAGCAGCGCGACAGGGCGAAACACTGAAGCTTTCTTT. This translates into CASSATGRNTEAFF. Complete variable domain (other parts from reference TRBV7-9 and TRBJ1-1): DTGVSQNPRHKITKRGQNVTFRCDPISEHNRLYWYRQTLGQGPEFLTYFQNEAQLEKSRLLSDRFSAERPKGSFSTLEIQRTEQGDSAMYLCASSATGRNTEAFFGQGTRLTVV.